A selection of T cell receptor beta chains follows, all from one sample in a study of T-cell reconstitution after alpha-beta-depleted transplantation in children. MiXCR, applied by TCRdb to the PCR reads, yields one record per CDR3 protein. The sample includes about 640,000 distinct CDR3 sequences, roughly 17% of them seen just once. Sequencing was performed on PBMCs from the stem cell graft donor, taken from the stem cell graft. The receptors were sampled from a human donor who donated a stem cell graft to a child with acute myeloid leukemia. Each CDR3 is given with its conserved first and last residue. Each record gives: CDR3 protein, CDR3 DNA, V gene, clone size, D gene, J gene. A D gene is named only where the DNA matches it firmly. For some rows the clone size is stated as once, few or many, or as a class when expanded; others skip it.

CASRRQDNRRRSGANVLTF,TGTGCCAGCAGAAGACAGGACAACCGACGTCGCTCTGGGGCCAACGTCCTGACTTTC,TRBV27,NA,NA,TRBJ2-6
CASSPFGGGNTIYF,TGTGCCAGCAGTCCCTTCGGCGGGGGAAACACCATATATTTT,TRBV12-3/TRBV12-4,few,NA,TRBJ1-3
CASSPYPTDGYTF,TGCGCCAGCAGCCCCTACCCGACAGACGGCTACACCTTC,TRBV5-1,few,NA,TRBJ1-2
CASRFGQGWIYTF,TGTGCCAGCAGGTTCGGACAGGGGTGGATCTACACCTTC,TRBV28,few,TRBD1,TRBJ1-2
CSARGGSGELFF,TGCAGTGCTAGGGGGGGGTCCGGGGAGCTGTTTTTT,TRBV20-1,many,TRBD2,TRBJ2-2
CASSLSGGGDQNIQYF,TGTGCCAGCAGCTTAAGCGGAGGGGGGGACCAAAACATTCAGTACTTC,TRBV7-2,NA,NA,TRBJ2-4
CASSLGNSFSYEQYF,TGTGCCAGCAGCTTAGGTAACAGTTTTTCCTACGAGCAGTACTTC,TRBV7-6,many,NA,TRBJ2-7
CSTLRGDPSYNEQFF,TGCAGCACCCTCCGGGGTGACCCCTCCTACAATGAGCAGTTCTTC,TRBV29-1,many,NA,TRBJ2-1
CASSLTDRVGGYTF,TGCGCCAGCAGCTTAACGGACAGGGTTGGTGGCTACACCTTC,TRBV5-1,few,TRBD1,TRBJ1-2
CASSLGRGIGANVLTF,TGTGCCAGCAGCTTAGGCAGGGGGATCGGGGCCAACGTCCTGACTTTC,TRBV7-9,few,TRBD1,TRBJ2-6
CASSSTGYYETQYF,TGTGCCAGCAGCAGTACAGGGTATTACGAGACCCAGTACTTC,TRBV12-3/TRBV12-4,NA,NA,TRBJ2-5
CATSIGDTLTEAFF,TGTGCCACCAGCATTGGAGACACCCTAACTGAAGCTTTCTTT,TRBV15,many,NA,TRBJ1-1
CSARDLRGRPLTLRTDTQYF,TGCAGTGCTAGAGATCTGAGGGGGCGACCCTTGACCCTTCGCACAGATACGCAGTATTTT,TRBV20-1,many,TRBD1,TRBJ2-3
CRVRTGTGNTEAFF,TGCAGAGTTAGGACCGGGACAGGAAACACTGAAGCTTTCTTT,TRBV20-1,many,TRBD1,TRBJ1-1
CASSVGTADYGYTF,TGTGCCAGCAGCGTAGGAACAGCCGACTATGGCTACACCTTC,TRBV9,NA,NA,TRBJ1-2
CASSLGSGGANIETQYF,TGTGCCAGCAGCTTAGGTAGCGGGGGGGCCAATATCGAGACCCAGTACTTC,TRBV7-2,many,TRBD2,TRBJ2-5
CASSRTGTGTEAFF,TGTGCCAGCAGCCGGACCGGGACAGGCACTGAAGCTTTCTTT,TRBV7-9,once,TRBD1,TRBJ1-1
CATLGRVSYEQYF,TGTGCCACCCTCGGGAGGGTCTCCTACGAGCAGTACTTC,TRBV2,NA,TRBD2,TRBJ2-7
CASSLAPALSYGYTF,TGTGCCAGCAGCTTAGCGCCGGCCCTCTCCTATGGCTACACCTTC,TRBV7-9,NA,NA,TRBJ1-2
CASKKRDTWETQYF,TGTGCCAGCAAGAAACGGGACACCTGGGAGACCCAGTACTTC,TRBV6-2/TRBV6-3,NA,NA,TRBJ2-5
CASSSYATDTQYF,TGTGCCAGCAGCTCCTACGCGACAGATACGCAGTATTTT,TRBV7-2,many,NA,TRBJ2-3
CASSRPSGNTEAFF,TGTGCCAGCAGTCGGCCCAGCGGGAACACTGAAGCTTTCTTT,TRBV7-2,NA,NA,TRBJ1-1
CSARDRGVIDNEQFF,TGCAGTGCTAGAGATAGGGGGGTTATTGACAATGAGCAGTTCTTC,TRBV20-1,many,NA,TRBJ2-1
CASSFGTGGEETQYF,TGTGCCAGCAGTTTCGGGACAGGGGGTGAAGAGACCCAGTACTTC,TRBV7-9,few,TRBD1,TRBJ2-5
CASSLRRGNSYNEQFF,TGTGCCAGCAGCCTGCGCAGGGGGAACTCCTACAATGAGCAGTTCTTC,TRBV27,NA,TRBD1,TRBJ2-1
CASSLATGAAEAFF,TGTGCCAGCAGCTTAGCGACAGGGGCGGCGGAAGCTTTCTTT,TRBV7-2,NA,TRBD1,TRBJ1-1
CASSYFPHQPQHF,TGTGCCAGCAGTTACTTCCCTCATCAGCCCCAGCATTTT,TRBV6-6,many,NA,TRBJ1-5
CSARDDGETQYF,TGCAGTGCTCGGGACGACGGAGAGACCCAGTACTTC,TRBV20-1,many,NA,TRBJ2-5
CASSTRTSGQETQYF,TGTGCCAGCAGCACACGGACTAGCGGCCAAGAGACCCAGTACTTC,TRBV7-2,NA,TRBD2,TRBJ2-5
CSVAPDRDHEQYF,TGCAGCGTTGCCCCGGACAGGGACCACGAGCAGTACTTC,TRBV29-1,few,TRBD1,TRBJ2-7
CSARRWTPQTANQPQHF,TGCAGTGCTAGACGGTGGACCCCCCAGACAGCCAATCAGCCCCAGCATTTT,TRBV20-1,NA,NA,TRBJ1-5
CSANRGRLAEKLFF,TGCAGTGCTAACCGGGGGCGGTTGGCTGAAAAACTGTTTTTT,TRBV20-1,many,NA,TRBJ1-4
CSARLTGISGREQYF,TGCAGTGCTAGGTTAACAGGGATATCGGGGAGGGAGCAGTACTTC,TRBV20-1,many,NA,TRBJ2-7
CSAKTITDTQYF,TGCAGTGCTAAGACCATCACAGATACGCAGTATTTT,TRBV20-1,many,NA,TRBJ2-3
CSARGVQGVNSPLHF,TGCAGTGCTAGAGGAGTGCAGGGAGTCAATTCACCCCTCCACTTT,TRBV20-1,few,NA,TRBJ1-6
CASSLVDRGTDTQYF,TGTGCCAGCAGCTTGGTGGACAGGGGCACAGATACGCAGTATTTT,TRBV5-6,many,TRBD1,TRBJ2-3
CASSLPNPDSKAFF,TGCGCCAGCAGTCTTCCTAACCCTGACAGTAAAGCTTTCTTT,TRBV5-1,few,NA,TRBJ1-1
CASGRGGLSSYNEQFF,TGTGCCAGCGGCCGAGGCGGGCTTAGCTCCTACAATGAGCAGTTCTTC,TRBV5-6,few,NA,TRBJ2-1